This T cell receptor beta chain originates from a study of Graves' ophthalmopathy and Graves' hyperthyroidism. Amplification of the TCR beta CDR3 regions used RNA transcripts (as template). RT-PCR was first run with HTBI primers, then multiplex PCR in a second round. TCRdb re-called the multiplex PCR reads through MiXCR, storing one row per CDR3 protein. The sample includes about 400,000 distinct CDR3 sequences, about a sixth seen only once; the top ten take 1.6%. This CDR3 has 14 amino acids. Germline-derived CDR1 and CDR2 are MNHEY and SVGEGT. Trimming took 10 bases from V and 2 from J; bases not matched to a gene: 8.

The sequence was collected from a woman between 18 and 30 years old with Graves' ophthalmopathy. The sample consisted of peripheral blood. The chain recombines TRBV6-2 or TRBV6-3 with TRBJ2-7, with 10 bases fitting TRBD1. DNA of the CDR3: TGTGCCACTTCACGGACAGGGGGAGCCTACGAGCAGTACTTC. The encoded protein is CATSRTGGAYEQYF.